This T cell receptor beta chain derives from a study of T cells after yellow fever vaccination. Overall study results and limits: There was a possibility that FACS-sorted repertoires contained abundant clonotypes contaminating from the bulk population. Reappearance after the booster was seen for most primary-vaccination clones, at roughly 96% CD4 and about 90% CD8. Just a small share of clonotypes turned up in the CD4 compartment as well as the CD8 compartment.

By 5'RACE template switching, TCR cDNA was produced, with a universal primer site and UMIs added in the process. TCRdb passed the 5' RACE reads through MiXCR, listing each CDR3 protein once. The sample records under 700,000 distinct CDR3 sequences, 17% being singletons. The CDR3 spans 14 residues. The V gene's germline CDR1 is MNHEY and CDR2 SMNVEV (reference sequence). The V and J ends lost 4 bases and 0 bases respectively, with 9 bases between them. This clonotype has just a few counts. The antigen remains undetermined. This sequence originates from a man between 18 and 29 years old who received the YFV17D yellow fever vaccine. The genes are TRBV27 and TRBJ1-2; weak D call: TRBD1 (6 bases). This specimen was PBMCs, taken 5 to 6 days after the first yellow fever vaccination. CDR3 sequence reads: CASSSYRANYGYTF. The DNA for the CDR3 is TGTGCCAGCAGTTCCTACAGGGCTAACTATGGCTACACCTTC.